This is a list of T cell receptor beta chains from one sample in a study of shared clonotypes between healthy human individuals. The protocol was immunoSEQ multiplex PCR, while the TCRdb copy is restricted to in-frame clones and leaves out a portion. Altogether roughly 700,000 clones are present, approximately 79% being singletons, with the ten largest covering approximately 1.7%. The source material was memory CD4+ T cells sorted from blood. The origin of the receptors is a young woman in good health. Each CDR3 is given with its conserved first and last residue. D genes are given only for firm matches. Size values are once, few and many counts, or a class for expanded clones, and some rows have none.

d_call	v_call	j_call	clone_size	cdr3_nt	cdr3_aa
NA	TRBV18	TRBJ1-4	NA	TGTGCCAGCTCACCACCGAGGCCTAATGAAAAACTGTTTTTT	CASSPPRPNEKLFF
NA	TRBV5-4	TRBJ2-3	NA	TGTGCCAGCAGCTTGGGGGAGAGGGATACGCAGTATTTT	CASSLGERDTQYF
NA	TRBV25-1	TRBJ2-5	NA	TGTGCCAGCAGTGAATTTGTGCGTCAAGAGACCCAGTACTTC	CASSEFVRQETQYF
NA	TRBV29-1	TRBJ1-1	NA	TGCAGCGTTGATGGGACAAACACTGAAGCTTTCTTT	CSVDGTNTEAFF
TRBD1	TRBV11-2	TRBJ1-2	once	TGTGCCAGCAGCTCGCTTACAGGGGTTGGCTACACCTTC	CASSSLTGVGYTF
TRBD2	TRBV29-1	TRBJ2-7	NA	TGCAGCGTCGAAAGCGGGATGAGCTCCTACGAGCAGTACTTC	CSVESGMSSYEQYF
TRBD2	TRBV5-1	TRBJ2-1	once	TGCGCCAGCAGCTTTAGCGGGGTTAGGAATGAGCAGTTCTTC	CASSFSGVRNEQFF
NA	TRBV28	TRBJ1-2	NA	TGTGCCAGCAGGCGCCCAGGGACCGCCTTTGGAGGCTACACCTTC	CASRRPGTAFGGYTF
NA	TRBV5-1	TRBJ1-5	NA	TGCGCCAGCAGCTTGGAAGGGGAGGGGGGACAGCCCCAGCATTTT	CASSLEGEGGQPQHF
NA	TRBV27	TRBJ2-7	NA	TGTGCCAGCAGTTCATCCCGGGACACCTTTTACGAGCAGTACTTC	CASSSSRDTFYEQYF
TRBD1	TRBV5-1	TRBJ2-1	NA	TGCGCCAGCAGCCCGGACAGGGGCAACAATGAGCAGTTCTTC	CASSPDRGNNEQFF
NA	TRBV5-1	TRBJ2-7	few	TGCGCCAGCAGCCGAAGGGCGGGCCTCGACGAGCAGTACTTC	CASSRRAGLDEQYF
NA	TRBV2	TRBJ2-1	NA	TGTGCCAGCAGCGGGGACTCGGGCTCCTACAATGAGCAGTTCTTC	CASSGDSGSYNEQFF
NA	TRBV5-5	TRBJ2-3	NA	TGTGCCAGCAGCTTCCGGTCTTTCCAGGACACAGATACGCAGTATTTT	CASSFRSFQDTDTQYF
TRBD2	TRBV28	TRBJ2-7	few	TGTGCCAGCAGTTTGCCCGGGGAGGGGTTGTACGAGCAGTACTTC	CASSLPGEGLYEQYF
TRBD1	TRBV5-4	TRBJ1-2	once	TGTGCCAGCAGCTTGGGGGGACAGGGCTATGGCTACACCTTC	CASSLGGQGYGYTF
TRBD2	TRBV5-4	TRBJ2-3	NA	TGTGCCAGCAGCTTGTTAGGGGGGACTAGCCGGAGTGATACGCAGTATTTT	CASSLLGGTSRSDTQYF
NA	TRBV7-2	TRBJ2-3	NA	TGTGCCAGCAGCTTTGGGGGTTCCACAGATACGCAGTATTTT	CASSFGGSTDTQYF
NA	TRBV18	TRBJ2-7	NA	TGTGCCAGCTCACCTGGGATTGACTACGAGCAGTACTTC	CASSPGIDYEQYF
NA	TRBV7-8	TRBJ1-2	NA	TGTGCCAGCAGCGCGCGGCTCCGGGCGGGGGACTATGGCTACACCTTC	CASSARLRAGDYGYTF
NA	TRBV6-5	TRBJ2-1	once	TGTGCCAGCGGACGTACGACTCCGGAGGATGAGCAGTTCTTC	CASGRTTPEDEQFF
NA	TRBV5-1	TRBJ2-5	NA	TGCGCCAGCAGCATTTCACAGAAAGAGACCCAGTACTTC	CASSISQKETQYF
NA	TRBV29-1	TRBJ2-7	NA	TGCAGCGGGGGCCGATCCTACGAGCAGTACTTC	CSGGRSYEQYF
TRBD2	TRBV2	TRBJ2-1	NA	TGTGCCACCAGTAGCGGGCCCGACCTTAGCAATGAGCAGTTCTTC	CATSSGPDLSNEQFF
NA	TRBV19	TRBJ2-3	NA	TGTGCCAGTAGTACTGCCCTAGGGGAGGCGCAGTATTTT	CASSTALGEAQYF
NA	TRBV28	TRBJ2-2	NA	TGTGCCAGCAGTCGAGACCAGGGAAACACCGGGGAGCTGTTTTTT	CASSRDQGNTGELFF
NA	TRBV6-1	TRBJ2-1	NA	TGTGCCGCGCGAGGGGGTCCCTACAATGAGCAGTTCTTC	CAARGGPYNEQFF
TRBD1	TRBV5-1	TRBJ1-3	NA	TGCGCCAGCAGCCCAACAGGGGCGGGAAACACCATATATTTT	CASSPTGAGNTIYF
NA	TRBV16	TRBJ2-5	NA	TGTGCCAGCAGCCAACGAGGACAGCAAGAGACCCAGTACTTC	CASSQRGQQETQYF
NA	TRBV12-1	TRBJ1-1	NA	TGTGCCAGCAGCTGCGACGGTAGGGGAAGCACTGAAGCTTTCTTT	CASSCDGRGSTEAFF
NA	TRBV28	TRBJ1-5	NA	TGTGCCAGCAGTCTAGATCACTGGCCCCAGCATTTT	CASSLDHWPQHF
TRBD1	TRBV6-6	TRBJ2-2	NA	TGTGCCAGCAGTACTACCGGGACAGGGAGCAACGGGGAGCTGTTTTTT	CASSTTGTGSNGELFF
NA	TRBV10-2	TRBJ2-1	NA	TGCGCCAGCAGTGTAGGCCCTGAGCAGTTCTTC	CASSVGPEQFF
NA	TRBV5-6	TRBJ2-1	NA	TGTGCCAGCAGCTTGGAGGCCTCGAATGAGCAGTTCTTC	CASSLEASNEQFF
NA	TRBV5-1	TRBJ2-2	NA	TGCGCCAGCAGGACCCAGGAAAACACCGGGGAGCTGTTTTTT	CASRTQENTGELFF
TRBD1	TRBV20-1	TRBJ1-2	NA	TGCAGTGCCATGGGACAGTATGGCTACACCTTC	CSAMGQYGYTF
NA	TRBV18	TRBJ2-2	NA	TGTGCCAGCTCACCACAGAGGGCAGGGAAACAGTCCGGGGAGCTGTTTTTT	CASSPQRAGKQSGELFF
TRBD1	TRBV19	TRBJ2-2	NA	TGTGCCAGTAAAATTTCGGGACAGGGGAACACCGGGGAGCTGTTTTTT	CASKISGQGNTGELFF
NA	TRBV5-6	TRBJ2-4	few	TGTGCCAGCAGCCGCTTTGTGACGGTGGAACTAGCCAAAAACATTCAGTACTTC	CASSRFVTVELAKNIQYF
NA	TRBV10-1	TRBJ1-2	NA	TGCGCCAGCGGTTCGGGCCCGACCGGCGGCTACACCTTC	CASGSGPTGGYTF
NA	TRBV11-2	TRBJ2-1	NA	TGTGCCAGCAGCTTAGGGAGGGTTAATGAGCAGTTCTTC	CASSLGRVNEQFF
TRBD1	TRBV19	TRBJ1-3	NA	TGTGCCACCAAAAGCGGGGGTCGGACAGGGTCTGGAAACACCATATATTTT	CATKSGGRTGSGNTIYF
NA	TRBV6-1	TRBJ2-5	NA	TGTGCCAGCTCTTGGACAACCTCTCAAGAGACCCAGTACTTC	CASSWTTSQETQYF
NA	TRBV13	TRBJ1-2	few	TGTGCCAGCAGCTCCGGTAAGGGTGGCTACACCTTC	CASSSGKGGYTF
NA	TRBV7-9	TRBJ1-1	few	TGTGCCAGCAGCCCTATGGTAGGGACCACTGAAGCTTTCTTT	CASSPMVGTTEAFF
NA	TRBV27	TRBJ2-1	NA	TGTGCCAGCAGTTTAAACACGGGATCCTACAATGAGCAGTTCTTC	CASSLNTGSYNEQFF
NA	TRBV7-8	TRBJ2-1	NA	TGTGCCAGCAGCCCACAACGGCTGATACTATACAATGAGCAGTTCTTC	CASSPQRLILYNEQFF
NA	TRBV23-1	TRBJ2-5	many	TGCGCCAGCAGTCATAGTCAACCCAGGGGAGAATCGGAGACCCAGTACTTC	CASSHSQPRGESETQYF
TRBD1	TRBV11-2	TRBJ1-1	few	TGTGCCAGCAGCCGCAGGATGGCAGGGGGCTCGTTATGGAACACTGAAGCTTTCTTT	CASSRRMAGGSLWNTEAFF
NA	TRBV4-1	TRBJ2-2	NA	TGCGCCAGCAGCCAAGCCCGGTGGTGGACTGAGAACACCGGGGAGCTGTTTTTT	CASSQARWWTENTGELFF